This T cell receptor beta chain was profiled in a study of blood T cell repertoires in COVID-19. For the study at large: From the United States, Italy and Spain came samples of acute and convalescent COVID-19. The cDNA or gDNA used as material had been derived from T cells, B-cell-depleted T cells, or PBMCs.

V dropped 3 bases and J dropped 4; count of bases not matched to a gene: 5. CDR1 and CDR2 (germline): SGHTA, FQGNSA. The CDR3 loop spans 15 amino acids. As originally analysed: From reference gene primer amplification, estimates of nucleated cell counts were derived. Sequencing was performed with immunoSEQ multiplex PCR; in TCRdb, only in-frame clones are kept and a portion is missing. V, J and clone size are taken as reported in that table, and D and trimming were inferred from the DNA itself. There are roughly 120,000 clones in the sample; approximately 88% occur only once, and around 0.77% lies in the top ten.

The chain combines TRBV7-2 with TRBJ2-5; 10 bases map to TRBD2. This TCR was recovered from a woman aged 70-85 years with acute or convalescent COVID-19. Specimen: peripheral blood. CDR3 DNA sequence: TGTGCCAGCAGCTTCAAGCGGGGGGGCGCAGAGACCCAGTACTTC. The encoded protein is CASSFKRGGAETQYF.